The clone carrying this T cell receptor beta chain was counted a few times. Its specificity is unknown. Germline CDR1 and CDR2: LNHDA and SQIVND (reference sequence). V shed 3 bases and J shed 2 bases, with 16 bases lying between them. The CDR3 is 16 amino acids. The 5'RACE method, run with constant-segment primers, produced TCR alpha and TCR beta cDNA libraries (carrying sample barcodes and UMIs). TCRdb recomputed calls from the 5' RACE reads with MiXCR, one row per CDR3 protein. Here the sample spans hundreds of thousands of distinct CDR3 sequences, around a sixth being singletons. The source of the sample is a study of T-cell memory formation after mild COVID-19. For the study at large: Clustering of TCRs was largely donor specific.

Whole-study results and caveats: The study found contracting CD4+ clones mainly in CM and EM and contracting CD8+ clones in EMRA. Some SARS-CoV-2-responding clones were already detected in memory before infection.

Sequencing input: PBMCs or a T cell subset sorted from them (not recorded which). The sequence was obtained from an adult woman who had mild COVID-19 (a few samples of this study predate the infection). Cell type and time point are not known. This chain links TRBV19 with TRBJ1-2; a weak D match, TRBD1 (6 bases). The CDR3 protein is CASSMDSFPLNYGYTF. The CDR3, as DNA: TGTGCCAGTAGTATGGACAGCTTTCCCCTGAACTATGGCTACACCTTC.